This T cell receptor beta chain originates from a study of blood T cell repertoires in COVID-19. Whole-study context: The study drew acute and convalescent COVID-19 samples from the United States, Italy and Spain. PBMCs, B-cell-depleted T cells, or T cells were the source of the cDNA or gDNA that made up the material.

Methods used by the authors: Nucleated cell counts were estimated from reference gene primer amplification. Clones were sequenced by immunoSEQ multiplex PCR, and TCRdb holds only the in-frame ones, with some missing. V, J and clone size derive from that table, while D and trimming were established from the DNA sequence. The table includes about 240,000 clones, roughly four fifths detected once. Germline CDR1 reads GTSNPN; CDR2 reads SVGIG (reference sequence). Losses at the gene ends were 1 base for V and 6 bases for J; bases not matched to a gene: 10. The CDR3 spans 15 residues. This clonotype was sampled from a woman aged 18-29 years with acute or convalescent COVID-19. V usage is TRBV30 and J usage is TRBJ2-7; TRBD2 agrees at 9 bases. What was sequenced was peripheral blood. The CDR3 bases are TGTGCCTGGAGTGACACCGGCGGGAGGGCCACCGAGCAGTACTTC. Residues: CAWSDTGGRATEQYF.